Below, 27 T cell receptor beta chains from the same sample are listed, as sequenced in a study of OX40 agonist ivuxolimab in advanced cancers. Sequenced by immunoSEQ multiplex PCR; TCRdb stores in-frame clones only, minus some. The sample records some 57,000 clones, approximately 86% being singletons. Sequencing used CD4+ or CD8+ T cells sorted from blood, obtained in a trial of the OX40 agonist ivuxolimab. The receptors derive from an adult with an advanced solid tumor such as melanoma, head and neck, liver or kidney cancer.

This clone was seen only a few times. The chain combines TRBV6-6 with TRBJ2-5; 10 bases match TRBD2. V trimming: 5 bases; J trimming: 1 base; junction bases outside the gene matches: 7. This CDR3 has 16 residues. Germline-derived CDR1 and CDR2 are MNHNY and SVGAGI (reference sequence). This CDR3 reads CASSRASGRTQETQYF. The CDR3 DNA sequence: TGTGCCAGCAGTCGCGCTAGCGGGAGAACCCAAGAGACCCAGTACTTC.

The rearrangement links TRBV21-1 to TRBJ1-3; the table assigns TRBD1, which was not confirmed against the DNA. TRBV21-1 constitutes a pseudogene. The CDR3 runs to 16 residues. CDR3 sequence reads: CASKPQLTGRPNTIYF. DNA of the CDR3: TGTGCCAGCAAGCCCCAATTGACAGGGAGGCCAAACACCATATATTTT.

V usage is TRBV18 and J usage is TRBJ2-7; possible D gene TRBD2, 6 bases. CDR3 size: 14 residues. The germline V gene has CDR1 KGHSH and CDR2 LQKENI. V was cut by 3 bases and J by 6 bases, with 15 bases left in between. CDR3 coding DNA: TGTGCCAGCTCACCGGGACTGGGATCGGGCGAGCAGTACTTC. It yields the protein CASSPGLGSGEQYF.

The rearrangement uses TRBV4-1 and TRBJ2-1, with no clear D. V was pared by 1 base and J by 6 bases, with 7 bases between. Germline CDR1 MGHRA, CDR2 YSYEKL. This CDR3 is built from 13 residues. The CDR3 DNA reads as TGCGCCAGCAGCCAAGGTACGACCAATGAGCAGTTCTTC. This encodes CASSQGTTNEQFF.

This clone came up a few times. The chain combines TRBV6-1 with TRBJ1-2; 8 nucleotides agree with TRBD1. V gave up 5 bases and J gave up 4 bases; unmatched junction bases: 9. There are 15 residues in the CDR3. In germline, CDR1 is MNHNS, CDR2 SASEGT. The CDR3 reads CASSLRDRRAYGYTF. The DNA of the CDR3 is TGTGCCAGCAGTCTGAGGGACAGGAGGGCCTATGGCTACACCTTC.

This chain links TRBV7-9 with TRBJ2-7; maybe TRBD2 (5 bases). Germline-derived CDR1 and CDR2 are SEHNR and FQNEAQ (reference sequence). The CDR3 contains 14 residues. The ends were cut back, 0 bases at V and 3 bases at J, with 9 bases in the middle. DNA for the CDR3: TGTGCCAGCAGCTTAGCGGGAGCGAACTACGAGCAGTACTTC. This sequence encodes CASSLAGANYEQYF.

This clone appeared a few times. The chain joins TRBV7-2 to TRBJ1-1, with D maybe TRBD1 (6 bases). The CDR3 spans 12 residues. CDR1 and CDR2 (germline): SGHTA, FQGNSA. The V gene lost 5 bases and the J gene lost 6 bases, with 10 bases spanning the gap. The CDR3 loop is CASSVGGPEAFF. The CDR3 DNA reads TGTGCCAGCAGCGTAGGGGGGCCTGAAGCTTTCTTT.

This clone appeared a single time. The chain combines TRBV25-1 with TRBJ2-1, with a weak D call TRBD2 (7 bases). CDR1 is MGHDK, CDR2 SYGVNS, per germline. Trimming cost V 9 bases and J 5 bases, with 26 bases left between them. This CDR3 region has 17 residues. The CDR3 sequence is CARAGRGENLGDNEQFF. CDR3 DNA: TGTGCCAGAGCGGGAAGGGGGGAGAACTTAGGGGACAATGAGCAGTTCTTC.

The chain employs TRBV15 and TRBJ2-2, with D perhaps TRBD2 (7 bases). With 6 bases removed from V and 1 base from J, the gap between germline ends came to 12 bases. Germline CDR1 reads LNHNV; CDR2 reads YYDKDF (reference sequence). The CDR3 runs to 15 residues. DNA of the CDR3: TGTGCCACCAGGAGGGGGGGAGGGAACACCGGGGAGCTGTTTTTT. Translated, it gives CATRRGGGNTGELFF.

Of note for this clone: The junction and the germline gene differ at one end; a read error may be behind it. The rearrangement uses TRBV10-3 and TRBJ2-5; unclear D gene. The CDR3 has 14 residues. Germline lookup yields CDR1 ENHRY and CDR2 SYGVKD. The CDR3 here is CASSESGSQETQYF. CDR3 nucleotides: TGTGCCAGCAGTGAATCTGGCAGCCAAGAGACCCAGTACTTC.

This clone was observed a handful of times. This chain connects TRBV28 to TRBJ2-1; 7 nucleotides agree with TRBD1. J lost 10 bases, V lost 3 bases, and 6 bases had no gene match. The CDR3 runs 13 residues. Per the germline V gene, CDR1 is MDHEN and CDR2 is SYDVKM. CDR3 bases: TGTGCCAGCAGTTTGAGTGACAGGGTCGAGCAGTTCTTC. Its protein product is CASSLSDRVEQFF. Complete variable domain (other parts from reference TRBV28 and TRBJ2-1): DVKVTQSSRYLVKRTGEKVFLECVQDMDHENMFWYRQDPGLGLRLIYFSYDVKMKEKGDIPEGYSVSREKKERFSLILESASTNQTSMYLCASSLSDRVEQFFGPGTRLTVL.

V usage is TRBV11-3 and J usage is TRBJ2-2; D not resolved. The CDR3 sequence is 15 residues long. The V end was cut by 5 bases, the J end by 1 base, with 11 bases between. The germline V gene has CDR1 SGHNT and CDR2 YENEEA. DNA of the CDR3: TGTGCCAGCAGCGCTAGGACGGGGAACACCGGGGAGCTGTTTTTT. It is translated as CASSARTGNTGELFF.

The chain carries TRBV29-1 and TRBJ2-3; D remains ambiguous. V lost 3 bases and J 2 bases, leaving 9 bases between the germline ends. Germline V gene data show CDR1 as SQVTM and CDR2 as ANQGSEA. This CDR3 contains 13 residues. The CDR3 DNA is TGCAGCGTTGAGGGTGACTCCACAGATACGCAGTATTTT. It is translated as CSVEGDSTDTQYF.

This clone was detected only a few times. This sequence joins TRBV2 and TRBJ1-1; D remains ambiguous. Germline lookup yields CDR1 SNHLY and CDR2 FYNNEI. This CDR3 has 14 residues. V lost 1 base and J lost 5, with 11 bases in between. The CDR3 here is CASSEEGRRTEAFF. CDR3 coding DNA: TGTGCCAGCAGTGAAGAGGGAAGGAGGACTGAAGCTTTCTTT.

The V gene is TRBV13, the J gene TRBJ1-6, with 7 bases identical to TRBD1. V lost 5 bases to trimming and J lost 11 bases; unmatched junction nucleotides: 6. Germline V CDR1 and CDR2: PRHDT, FYEKMQ (reference sequence). The CDR3 spans 13 residues. The CDR3: CASSADRVPPLHF. The CDR3 nucleotides read TGTGCCAGCAGCGCAGACAGGGTACCACCCCTCCACTTT.

This chain connects TRBV11-3 to TRBJ1-6, with no clear D. The V and J ends lost 2 bases and 0 bases respectively, with 5 bases between them. There are 15 residues in the CDR3. Germline CDR1 and CDR2: SGHNT and YENEEA. The chain's CDR3 is CASSLMSSYNSPLHF. As DNA, the CDR3 is TGTGCCAGCAGCTTAATGAGCTCCTATAATTCACCCCTCCACTTT.

This clone came up a few times. The gene calls are TRBV11-3 and TRBJ2-3, with TRBD2 matching 7 bases. This CDR3 region has 14 residues. V shed 4 bases, J shed 4 bases, and the junction held 5 bases outside the gene matches. CDR1 SGHNT and CDR2 YENEEA come from the germline V gene. The CDR3 nucleotides are TGTGCCAGCAGCTCGGGACTAAGAGCAGATACGCAGTATTTT. Translating it yields CASSSGLRADTQYF.

V is TRBV18 and J is TRBJ2-7; 9 nucleotides match TRBD1. The V segment lost 2 bases and the J segment 0 bases; nucleotides outside the gene matches: 14. This CDR3 spans 19 amino acids. CDR1 is KGHSH, CDR2 LQKENI, per germline. CDR3 protein: CASSPGTGTGKLGSYEQYF. The CDR3 nucleotides read TGTGCCAGCTCACCAGGAACCGGGACAGGGAAACTTGGCTCCTACGAGCAGTACTTC. The variable domain in full, completed from reference TRBV18 and TRBJ2-7, reads NAGVMQNPRHLVRRRGQEARLRCSPMKGHSHVYWYRQLPEEGLKFMVYLQKENIIDESGMPKERFSAEFPKEGPSILRIQQVVRGDSAAYFCASSPGTGTGKLGSYEQYFGPGTRLTVT.

This chain uses TRBV21-1 with TRBJ1-1; the table's TRBD1 call for D was not verified on the DNA. TRBV21-1 is shown as a pseudogene. The CDR3 length is 14 residues. The CDR3 sequence is CASSIRQGNTEAFF. CDR3 sequence (DNA): TGTGCCAGCAGCATTCGACAGGGGAACACTGAAGCTTTCTTT.

V is TRBV30 and J is TRBJ1-3, with D unclear. The CDR3 is 16 amino acids. With 2 bases removed from V and 4 bases from J, the gap between germline ends came to 18 bases. Germline V gives CDR1 GTSNPN, CDR2 SVGIG (reference sequence). The CDR3 region is CAWSIRRRFGGNTIYF. CDR3 coding DNA: TGTGCCTGGAGTATTAGAAGGCGCTTCGGCGGAAACACCATATATTTT. Using reference TRBV30 and TRBJ1-3 for the parts outside the CDR3, the full variable domain is SQTIHQWPATLVQPVGSPLSLECTVEGTSNPNLYWYRQAAGRGLQLLFYSVGIGQISSEVPQNLSASRPQDRQFILSSKKLLLSDSGFYLCAWSIRRRFGGNTIYFGEGSWLTVV.

The rearrangement links TRBV5-4 to TRBJ2-3; D not certain. The CDR3 covers 15 residues. Germline loops: CDR1 SGHNT, CDR2 YYREEE (reference sequence). V lost 1 base and J 0 bases, leaving 9 bases between the germline ends. The CDR3 DNA is TGTGCCAGCAGCTTGTCCGACTCTAGCACAGATACGCAGTATTTT. Translated, it gives CASSLSDSSTDTQYF.

This clone was detected once. For the CDR3, the DNA is TGTGCCAGCAAGCAGCGGGACGGATTTAATGAAAAACTGTTTTTT. Its translation is CASKQRDGFNEKLFF. The rearrangement joins TRBV6-6 to TRBJ1-4, with TRBD1 as a possible D gene (5 bases). This CDR3 spans 15 amino acids. CDR1 and CDR2 from the germline V gene are MNHNY and SVGAGI (reference sequence). V was trimmed by 7 bases and J by 4 bases, leaving 16 bases between them.

This chain uses TRBV2 with TRBJ1-1; D might be TRBD1 (6 bases). The germline gives CDR1 SNHLY, CDR2 FYNNEI. Trimming took 8 bases from V and 4 from J, leaving 17 bases between them. The CDR3 is 14 amino acids. CDR3 in amino acids: CASGGGGVGTEAFF. As DNA, the CDR3 is TGTGCCAGCGGAGGCGGGGGCGTGGGCACTGAAGCTTTCTTT.

This chain joins TRBV19 and TRBJ2-7; no reliable D call. The CDR3 length is 13 residues. CDR1 is LNHDA, CDR2 SQIVND, per germline (reference sequence). The ends were cut back, 7 bases at V and 5 bases at J, with 15 bases in the middle. In DNA form, the CDR3 reads TGTGCCAGTAATAAACAGCGTGGGGACGAGCAGTACTTC. This sequence encodes CASNKQRGDEQYF. The full variable domain, in which reference TRBV19 and TRBJ2-7 provide the parts outside the CDR3, is DGGITQSPKYLFRKEGQNVTLSCEQNLNHDAMYWYRQDPGQGLRLIYYSQIVNDFQKGDIAEGYSVSREKKESFPLTVTSAQKNPTAFYLCASNKQRGDEQYFGPGTRLTVT.

The chain combines TRBV4-1 with TRBJ2-1; the D is unclear. CDR1 is MGHRA, CDR2 YSYEKL, per germline. This CDR3 spans 15 amino acids. V dropped 0 bases and J dropped 4 bases, with 10 bases sitting between them. CDR3 coding DNA: TGCGCCAGCAGCCAAGATTCGACGCAGTACAATGAGCAGTTCTTC. It encodes CASSQDSTQYNEQFF.

This sequence joins TRBV10-1 and TRBJ2-7; D tentatively reads TRBD1 or TRBD2 (5 bases each). The CDR3 sequence is 13 residues long. V was clipped by 6 bases and J by 3 bases, with 12 bases between them. Germline values: CDR1 WNHNN, CDR2 SYGVQD (reference sequence). This CDR3 is CASSPGAGYEQYF. The CDR3 nucleotides are TGCGCCAGCAGCCCTGGGGCGGGCTACGAGCAGTACTTC.

This clone was counted a single time. The chain combines TRBV27 with TRBJ2-1; no reliable D call. Trimming stripped 2 bases from V and 4 bases from J, with 6 bases between. The CDR3 runs 13 residues. Germline CDR1 is MNHEY and CDR2 is SMNVEV (reference sequence). CDR3 region: CASSLKGYNEQFF. The DNA for the CDR3 is TGTGCCAGCAGTTTAAAGGGTTACAATGAGCAGTTCTTC.